This T cell receptor beta chain was identified in a study of cytomegalovirus exposure and HLA in healthy donors (dated by TCRdb to the late 2010s). Turning to the overall study: The 500 to 800 repertoires of the first cohort and the 95 to 150 validation repertoires were produced on the same platform, according to a later analysis. The aim of the study was to test whether cataloging public T cell receptors could identify signatures of past pathogen exposure. Besides the first cohort of 550 to 750 subjects, a separate validation cohort made up of over 95 different subjects was used. To predict cytomegalovirus infection status, the study combined high-throughput TCR immunosequencing, statistical association of individual TCRs with disease status, and machine learning.

The donors belonged to the validation cohort of around 120 subjects, which was separate from the approximately 700-subject first cohort. Broad study findings and their caveats: The authors suggested that the approach could potentially be generalized to other disease states and immunological phenotypes. Most TCR sequences were seen in very few donors, while some public TCRs were found in many individuals. Subsequent analysis determined that TCRs grouped into clusters in the first cohort also showed a tendency toward co-occurrence across the roughly 120 validation repertoires, and approximately 93% of cluster scores exceeded 0. In vitro tests confirmed that a few of the cytomegalovirus-associated TCR beta chains recognize cytomegalovirus antigens. A total of some 180 TCR beta chains were listed by the study as associated with cytomegalovirus. A later analysis had no HLA typing for the validation cohort, so co-occurrence there was scored across all 110 or so repertoires. The classifier was reported to diagnose cytomegalovirus status with high specificity and sensitivity in both the original and validation cohorts.

The CDR3 starts with the cysteine, ends with the phenylalanine, and has 15 residues. The sequence is cut down to CDR3 DNA, 45 bases in frame from base 1. CDR1 MNHNS and CDR2 SASEGT are derived from the germline V gene. V sheds 3 bases and J sheds 2 bases, leaving 11 bases between their ends. The library was generated by the immunoSEQ multiplex PCR assay. The paper's data handling went like this. To diagnose cytomegalovirus status from the catalog of TCR beta chain sequences, a statistical classification framework was built. What TCRdb holds here is the immuneACCESS table cut down to in-frame rearrangements. Part of the clones is not present; checked against another copy, under half of the missing clones reflect an unresolved V gene, and the others are unexplained. V, J and clone size are those of that table, while D and trimming were read from the DNA. The sample data list more than 75,000 clones, and 85% to 95% of these were observed just once. In total, the top ten clones hold 0.55% to 0.75% of the sample.

This clone came up once. The antigen it binds to is not known. No base-level quality is on record; no much larger clone is a single base apart. The chain links TRBV6-1 with TRBJ1-5, and the D gene may be TRBD1, 6 bases matching. The sequenced sample was PBMCs. The TCR comes from a man between 18 and 29 years old in good health and CMV-seronegative. The CDR3 protein sequence reads: CASSEGANRNQPQHF. In nucleotides, the sequence is TGTGCCAGCAGTGAGGGGGCTAATCGCAATCAGCCCCAGCATTTT.